The rows below give T cell receptor beta chains drawn from one sample of a study of blood T cells in healthy people across ages. TCRdb re-derived calls from the 5' RACE reads in MiXCR, one entry per CDR3 protein. The profile shows about 1.7 million distinct CDR3 sequences, about 30% of them singletons. Sequenced input: blood. The receptors derive from a woman aged 25-40 years in good health. CDR3s include the opening cysteine and the closing phenylalanine or tryptophan. D genes are given only for firm matches. The listing skips clone size in some rows; elsewhere it reads once, few, many or a size class.

14	TRBV10-3	.	.	TRBJ2-3	TGTGCCATCAGTGAGGGGGCCGGCTCAGATACGCAGTATTTT	CAISEGAGSDTQYF
14	TRBV12-5	TRBD2	.	TRBJ2-1	TGTGCTAGTGGGATGGGACTAGGATACAATGAGCAGTTCTTC	CASGMGLGYNEQFF
17	TRBV9	TRBD2	few	TRBJ2-3	TGTGCCAGCAGCCCCCGATCGACTAGCGGCACGAGAGATACGCAGTATTTT	CASSPRSTSGTRDTQYF
17	TRBV12-3/TRBV12-4	.	once	TRBJ2-5	TGTGCCAGCAGCCAAGTATTAGCGAGCGACGGAGGGGAGACCCAGTACTTC	CASSQVLASDGGETQYF
17	TRBV5-6	TRBD2	.	TRBJ2-3	TGTGCCAGCAGCTTGAGCCACCTAGCGGGGAGCACAGATACGCAGTATTTT	CASSLSHLAGSTDTQYF
16	TRBV7-9	TRBD1	few	TRBJ1-2	TGTGCCAGCAGCGCATCCGGGACAGGGATCGACTATGGCTACACCTTC	CASSASGTGIDYGYTF
11	TRBV30	.	.	TRBJ1-1	TGTGCCTGGAGTGTAGCATCTGAAGCTTTCTTT	CAWSVASEAFF
15	TRBV3-1	TRBD1	few	TRBJ2-1	TGTGCCAGCAGCCCAACGCGACAGGGGGGTATTGAGCAGTTCTTC	CASSPTRQGGIEQFF
13	TRBV7-9	.	.	TRBJ2-7	TGTGCCAGCACTTGGGGGTCCGCCTACGAGCAGTACTTC	CASTWGSAYEQYF
13	TRBV10-3	.	few	TRBJ1-2	TGTGCCATCAGTGACAGGCCAGACTATGGCTACACCTTC	CAISDRPDYGYTF
12	TRBV10-3	.	many	TRBJ1-2	TGTGCCATCATGGACGTTGGGTCTGGCTACACCTTC	CAIMDVGSGYTF
16	TRBV5-1	.	few	TRBJ2-7	TGCGCCAGCAGCTTGGGTTGGTCCGGAGGGCGCGGCGAGCAGTACTTC	CASSLGWSGGRGEQYF
13	TRBV20-1	.	once	TRBJ1-3	TGCCGTGCTAGACCTCCTCTTGGAAACACCATATATTTT	CRARPPLGNTIYF
14	TRBV7-2	.	.	TRBJ2-1	TGTGCCAGCAGCGGGGGGGGGCCTTCATATGAGCAGTTCTTC	CASSGGGPSYEQFF
17	TRBV28	TRBD1	.	TRBJ1-1	TGTGCCAGCTCACGCCCGAGGGGGCGCCTGGTGAGCACTGAAGCTTTCTTT	CASSRPRGRLVSTEAFF
12	TRBV6-2/TRBV6-3	.	.	TRBJ1-2	TGTGCCAGCAGTTCACTCCAATATGACTACACCTTC	CASSSLQYDYTF
14	TRBV28	TRBD1	few	TRBJ1-4	TGTGCCAGCAGAACCGGGACAGGGTACGAAAAACTGTTTTTT	CASRTGTGYEKLFF
13	TRBV9	.	many	TRBJ2-7	TGTGCCAGCAGCCCCAGAGCCTCCTACGAGCAGTACTTC	CASSPRASYEQYF
15	TRBV7-6	.	many	TRBJ2-1	TGTGCCAGCAGCTTAGATCTGGGGTCCTACAATGAGCAGTTCTTC	CASSLDLGSYNEQFF
16	TRBV3-1	TRBD2	few	TRBJ2-1	TGTGCCAGCAGCCTCGGTAGCGGGGGGCCCACTCGTGGGCAGTTCTTC	CASSLGSGGPTRGQFF
15	TRBV7-2	.	few	TRBJ2-6	TGTGCCAGCAGGGAAGGGGGGGCTGGGGCCAACGTCCTGACTTTC	CASREGGAGANVLTF
14	TRBV12-3/TRBV12-4	.	few	TRBJ1-1	TGTGCCAGCAGTCTTCGACAGAAGGGCACTGAAGCTTTCTTT	CASSLRQKGTEAFF
18	TRBV18	TRBD1	few	TRBJ1-1	TGTGCCAGCTCACTCCTCACAATGACAGGGGACTTGAACACTGAAGCTTTCTTT	CASSLLTMTGDLNTEAFF
14	TRBV5-1	.	.	TRBJ2-3	TGCGCCAGCAGCCCCCCCGGGGAACCAGATACGCAGTATTTT	CASSPPGEPDTQYF
11	TRBV20-1	.	few	TRBJ1-2	TGCAGTGCTTTCGGGGGAATTGGCTACACCTTC	CSAFGGIGYTF
17	TRBV11-2	.	once	TRBJ2-1	TGTGCCAGCAGCTTATCCTCAGTTGGTGGGGGGCACAATGAGCAGTTCTTC	CASSLSSVGGGHNEQFF
15	TRBV20-1	.	many	TRBJ2-1	TGCAGTGCCGCATCTAGCGAAAGCTCCTACAATGAGCAGTTCTTC	CSAASSESSYNEQFF
12	TRBV20-1	.	few	TRBJ2-3	TGCAGTGCTAGAGAGAACTATGATACGCAGTATTTT	CSARENYDTQYF
16	TRBV6-6	.	.	TRBJ1-5	TGTGCCAGCAGTTACAGCACACAGAGACGCAGCCAGCCCCAGCATTTT	CASSYSTQRRSQPQHF
12	TRBV29-1	TRBD1	few	TRBJ1-2	TGCAGCGTTGTGGACAGGAGGAGCGGCTACACCTTC	CSVVDRRSGYTF
13	TRBV2	TRBD1	once	TRBJ1-5	TGTGCCAGCGCCGGAGGGGGCAAGCAGCCCCAGCATTTT	CASAGGGKQPQHF
15	TRBV20-1	TRBD1	many	TRBJ1-4	TGCAGTGCCCCCACCAGAAGACAGGGAATTGGAAAACTGTTTTTT	CSAPTRRQGIGKLFF
15	TRBV5-6	TRBD2	many	TRBJ2-1	TGTGCCAGCAGCGCTGGACTAGCGGGAGGTTATGAGCAGTTCTTC	CASSAGLAGGYEQFF
14	TRBV7-3	TRBD1	few	TRBJ2-3	TGTGCCAGCAGGAAGACAGGGAACACAGATACGCAGTATTTT	CASRKTGNTDTQYF
16	TRBV9	TRBD2	few	TRBJ2-5	TGTGCCAGCAGCGTAAGCCCTAGCGGGAGGCAAGAGACCCAGTACTTC	CASSVSPSGRQETQYF
15	TRBV5-1	TRBD1	.	TRBJ1-1	TGCGCCAGCAGCTTTACCGGGACAGGGGGCACTGAAGCTTTCTTT	CASSFTGTGGTEAFF
16	TRBV28	.	few	TRBJ2-3	TGTGCCAGCAGTTTACAAGGGGCCAGCCTCACAGATACGCAGTATTTT	CASSLQGASLTDTQYF
17	TRBV5-6	TRBD1	.	TRBJ2-3	TGTGCCAGCAGCTTGGAGGGGGCCTCCACTAGCACAGATACGCAGTATTTT	CASSLEGASTSTDTQYF
13	TRBV6-5	.	.	TRBJ1-6	TGTGCCAGCAGTTACTCTTATATGCCACCCCTCCACTTT	CASSYSYMPPLHF
11	TRBV7-9	TRBD2	many	TRBJ2-7	TGTGCCAGCGGGGGGGCCTACGAGCAGTACTTC	CASGGAYEQYF
15	TRBV7-9	.	many	TRBJ1-4	TGTGCCAGCAGCTTAAATCCAGGGATTTTTGAAAAACTGTTTTTT	CASSLNPGIFEKLFF
14	TRBV15	TRBD1	few	TRBJ2-1	TGTGCCACCAGCGGGGACAGGTTAAGGAATGAGCAGTTCTTC	CATSGDRLRNEQFF
14	TRBV5-1	.	few	TRBJ1-1	TGCGCCAGCAGCCAGAGATCCATGAACACTGAAGCTTTCTTT	CASSQRSMNTEAFF
13	TRBV12-3/TRBV12-4	.	many	TRBJ1-2	TGTGCCAGCAGTTTAAGGGATAACTATGGCTACACCTTC	CASSLRDNYGYTF
16	TRBV6-2/TRBV6-3	TRBD1	.	TRBJ2-7	TGTGCTAGCACCAACTATAGGACAGGGGGCTCCTACGAGCAGTACTTC	CASTNYRTGGSYEQYF
14	TRBV20-1	.	.	TRBJ1-2	TGCAGTGCTCCTCGACAGCTCCTGGCTAATGGCTACACCTTC	CSAPRQLLANGYTF
16	TRBV6-6	.	.	TRBJ2-7	TGTGCCAGCAGCCGGACACCTCCGGTGGCGGGCTACGAGCAGTACTTC	CASSRTPPVAGYEQYF
16	TRBV7-2	TRBD2	many	TRBJ2-5	TGTGCCAGCAGCGGTCGACTAGCGGGAGGAGGAGAGACCCAGTACTTC	CASSGRLAGGGETQYF
14	TRBV5-1	.	.	TRBJ2-1	TGCGCCAGCAGCTTCACGAGCTCCTACAATGAGCAGTGCTTC	CASSFTSSYNEQCF
16	TRBV6-2/TRBV6-3	.	.	TRBJ2-1	TGTGCCAGCAGTTATGATTCGGGCCCCCTGAGCAATGAGCAGTTCTTC	CASSYDSGPLSNEQFF
13	TRBV5-6	.	few	TRBJ2-7	TGTGCCAGCAGCTTGGGTATGACCTACGAGCAGTACTTC	CASSLGMTYEQYF
15	TRBV7-2	TRBD2	.	TRBJ2-3	TGTGCCAGCACCATCGGGGGGATTATTACAGATACGCAGTATTTT	CASTIGGIITDTQYF
15	TRBV10-1	TRBD2	many	TRBJ2-5	TGCGCCAGCAGTGGGGGACTAGCGGGTTCAGAGACCCAGTACTTC	CASSGGLAGSETQYF
13	TRBV6-2/TRBV6-3	.	.	TRBJ1-5	TGTGGCGCAAGGGGCGCCGGGGGTCAGCCCCAGCATTTT	CGARGAGGQPQHF